The T cell receptor (beta chain) described here comes from a study of shared clonotypes between healthy human individuals (dated by TCRdb to about 2020). Study-wide context: A couple of women and three men aged 18 to 49 years were included in the cohort. For each donor, CD4 naive and CD4 memory were each run on three plates, CD8 naive on two plates, and CD8 memory on one plate. To estimate repertoire size and how much clonotypes are shared between individuals, the study performed deep sequencing of blood TCR repertoires from 4 to 6 healthy adults. Libraries were prepared and TCR repertoires were sequenced by different laboratories using diverse techniques, in order to increase sequencing depth and limit assay-specific biases. Per donor, leukapheresis produced somewhere between about 0.85 and 10 billion PBMCs.

The CDR3 covers 16 residues, taking in both the cysteine and the phenylalanine. Only the CDR3 portion is preserved as DNA: 48 bases, with reading frame beginning at the first base. Unmatched junction bases come to 5, with V trimmed by 0 bases and J by 6 bases. Looking up the germline V gene (reference sequence) yields CDR1 PRHDT and CDR2 FYEKMQ. The full study reports these points: Across a few donors, 5% to 6% of naive CD4, 3% to 3.5% of naive CD8, about 2.3% of memory CD4, and 0.4% to 0.45% of memory CD8 clonotypes were shared. Only blood was sampled, and tissue TCR repertoires likely differ from those in blood. Pairwise subsampling indicated that sequencing depth was expected to affect the degree of clonotype sharing among donors. Rarefaction of sorted-subset datasets indicated incomplete sequencing despite the large sequencing depth. Compared with non-shared clonotypes, the clonotypes found in all four sorted-subset donors had higher generation probabilities. Because the study included only a small number of donors, the genetic and exposure-history diversity represented was limited. Larger estimated clonotype richness was generally found for naive subsets than for memory subsets.

The donors were healthy, HIV-negative adults who had no recently reported acute infections or vaccinations. Every donor was a Caucasian adult residing in Nashville, Tennessee, USA. CD4+ T cells were enriched by magnetic negative selection; naive cells were then positively selected on CD45RA, and the negative fraction formed the memory subset. After blood collection by leukapheresis, PBMCs were isolated using Ficoll-Histopaque density gradient centrifugation and then cryopreserved in the vapor phase of liquid nitrogen. Analytical flow cytometry was used to check the purity and quantity of every magnetically sorted T cell population. Genomic DNA was isolated from every sorted fraction and measured by UV absorbance on a Nanodrop 2000c. Using the deep immunoSEQ assay, TCR CDR3 regions were amplified from genomic DNA by multiplex PCR. Extracted genomic DNA from each cell subset was distributed evenly across all wells of several immunoSEQ 96-well plates, and each plate was treated as a replicate. For sorted subsets, each replicate PCR was loaded with around 200 ng genomic DNA, equivalent to 25,000 to 30,000 T cell genomes. The purified libraries were quantified using a Qubit 3.0 fluorometer, sized with a Bioanalyzer 2100, and then quantified again using the KAPA Library Quantification kit. Every immunoSEQ 96-well plate was sequenced on a separate single-read 150-cycle Illumina NextSeq 550 flow cell. The source study handled its data this way. The immunoSEQ output contained only junctional sequences without quality scores, so filtering could not match that applied to full-length reads. To assign V/J genes and CDR3, sequences were annotated using PyIR, a Python wrapper for IgBLAST v1.9, with IMGT germline references. Reads with weak V/J assignments (E-value above 1e-6), missing CDR3, stop codons, out-of-frame junctions, or ambiguous translated residues were removed. V3J clonotypes were defined as sequences sharing an identical inferred V gene, J gene, and CDR3 amino acid sequence. Percentage overlap between repertoires was calculated by dividing the number of shared unique clonotypes by the size of the smaller repertoire. RTK rarefaction, the Chao1 estimator, and Recon v2.1 estimates of unobserved clonotypes were used to assess repertoire richness. OLGA was used to compute generation probabilities for all TCRbeta clonotypes that the gDNA method yielded from four donors. Imported from immuneACCESS, the table was reduced by TCRdb to in-frame sequences with V and J called. These copies leave out some clones; in studies compared against another copy, an unresolved V gene accounts for under half, and the cause of the remainder is not known. Clonal size and the V and J genes are those of that table, whereas D and trimming came from the DNA. The sample includes under 200,000 clones, with 90% to 95% observed a single time. Clones ranked in the top ten supply 0.067% of the sample.

With regard to this clone: Its recognized antigen is unknown. One base away there is no much larger clone; base qualities are not given.

The TCR sequence derives from a woman aged 25 to 39 in good health. The sequenced sample consisted of naive CD4+ T cells sorted from blood. The cell subset or site label corresponds to: CD45RA+ positively selected. The receptor chain draws on TRBV13 and TRBJ2-1; the central 10 bases match TRBD2. The base sequence is TGTGCCAGCAGCTTAGGCCGAGCGGGAGGGGGCAATGAGCAGTTCTTC. It is translated as CASSLGRAGGGNEQFF.